This T cell receptor (beta chain) was obtained from a study of blood T cell repertoires in COVID-19 (dated by TCRdb to about 2020). A note on the overall study: Collaborator samples came from the United States, Italy and Spain and covered acute and convalescent phases of COVID-19. The dataset comprised deeply sampled blood TCRbeta repertoires from subjects exposed to, actively infected with, or recovered from COVID-19. The prospective study material was composed of cDNA or gDNA derived from T cells, B-cell-depleted T cells, or PBMCs. The repertoires were made available in a free public database intended to serve as a resource for research on the immune response to SARS-CoV-2. Where available, HLA class I and class II types were taken from metadata supplied by the sample provider and were not determined by assay-based typing. The samples were drawn from the first 160 participants of the ongoing ImmuneRACE study and from 1,254 subjects provided by 6 global collaborators. A de-identified subject ID, COVID-19 status, age in years and sex were almost always included in the sample metadata.

At one collaborating source in Seattle, patients were enrolled during active infection and were followed longitudinally through the course of disease. Each collaborating institution followed its own protocols to collect whole blood in K2EDTA tubes. For TCRbeta analysis, collaborators shipped samples in one of three forms: frozen whole blood, isolated PBMCs, or DNA extracted from either of those sample types. This clone was picked up one time. What this receptor recognizes is not known. Base qualities were left out, and no much larger clone turns up one base away. Here is what the overall study found, with its caveats: Clinical and demographic metadata were provided uncurated, with the amount varying by source and participant.

TCRbeta CDR3 regions were amplified from genomic DNA using the immunoSEQ Assay, a bias-controlled multiplex PCR. Turning to the authors' computational methods: Within the assay, amplification of reference gene primers was used to estimate how many nucleated cells each sample contained. To quantify the absolute abundance of each unique TCRbeta CDR3 rearrangement, sequence reads were collapsed and filtered. For each sample, productive Simpson clonality was calculated as the square root of Simpson's diversity index across productive rearrangements. TCRdb stores this immuneACCESS table with in-frame sequences only. Part of the clones is absent; in the studies checked, under half of the shortfall reflects unresolved V genes, and no reason is known for the rest. D and trimming come from the DNA, and the V and J calls and clone size come from that table. In all, the sample holds 200,000 to 250,000 clones, and around 87% of those were seen once. The ten largest clones represent roughly a tenth of the sample.

Reading the germline V gene gives CDR1 SGHRS and CDR2 YFSETQ. The CDR3 runs 15 residues from the cysteine to the phenylalanine. This entry keeps only the CDR3 DNA: 45 bases, framed from base 1. V is pared back by 4 bases and J by 4 bases, with 15 bases lying between the germline termini. Material for sequencing was peripheral blood. The chain was built from TRBV5-1 and TRBJ2-1; TRBD2 might be the D gene, on 5 matching bases. This receptor was taken from a woman in her 50s with COVID-19, enrolled during active disease. The CDR3 is CASSRTGIGYNEQFF. The nucleotide sequence is given as TGCGCCAGCAGCCGGACGGGAATAGGGTACAATGAGCAGTTCTTC.